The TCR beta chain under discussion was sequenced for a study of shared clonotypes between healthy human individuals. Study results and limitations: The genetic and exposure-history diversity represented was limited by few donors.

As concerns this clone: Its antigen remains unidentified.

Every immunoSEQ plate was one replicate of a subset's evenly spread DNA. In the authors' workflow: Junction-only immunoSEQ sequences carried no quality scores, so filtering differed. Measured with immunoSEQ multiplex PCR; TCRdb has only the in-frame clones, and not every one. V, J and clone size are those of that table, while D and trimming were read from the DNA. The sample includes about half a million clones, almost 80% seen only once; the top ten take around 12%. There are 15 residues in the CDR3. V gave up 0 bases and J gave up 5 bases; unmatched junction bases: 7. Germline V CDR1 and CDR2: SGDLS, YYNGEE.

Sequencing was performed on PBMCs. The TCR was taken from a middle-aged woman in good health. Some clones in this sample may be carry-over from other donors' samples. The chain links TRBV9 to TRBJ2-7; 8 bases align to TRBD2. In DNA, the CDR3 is TGTGCCAGCAGCGTAGAGGGGACTAGGGGGAACGAGCAGTACTTC. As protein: CASSVEGTRGNEQYF.